These 22 T cell receptor beta chains came from one sample sequenced in a study of patients with pleural tuberculosis. TCRdb re-called the reads through MiXCR, storing one row per CDR3 protein. The sample lists some 48,000 distinct CDR3 sequences, under 8.5% occurring once. The origin of the receptors is a human donor with pleural tuberculosis.

This clonotype was detected many times. The rearrangement joins TRBV7-2 to TRBJ2-3, with D tentatively TRBD2 (5 bases). Germline CDR1 and CDR2: SGHTA and FQGNSA. The CDR3 has 12 amino acids. Trimming left V 4 bases short and J 13 bases short, with 15 bases between. The DNA for the CDR3 is TGTGCCAGCAGCTCGGTAGCGCTGGTGGAGTATTTT. This translates into CASSSVALVEYF.

This chain uses TRBV13 with TRBJ2-1; D is unresolved. The V gene lost 1 base and the J gene lost 7 bases, with 8 bases spanning the gap. The CDR3 sequence is 13 residues long. In germline, CDR1 is PRHDT, CDR2 FYEKMQ (reference sequence). CDR3 bases: TGTGCCAGCAGCTTAGTGAACCTTAATGAGCAGTTCTTC. Encoded protein: CASSLVNLNEQFF.

This clonotype was seen ten or more times. V gene TRBV20-1 combines with J gene TRBJ2-1, with a possible D match to TRBD1 (6 bases). Germline assignment: CDR1 DFQATT and CDR2 SNEGSKA (reference sequence). The CDR3 loop spans 15 amino acids. V lost 5 bases, J lost 1 base, and 15 bases lay in between. The CDR3 loop is CSAQIPGHSYNEQFF. In nucleotides, the CDR3 is TGCAGTGCTCAGATACCGGGACATTCCTACAATGAGCAGTTCTTC.

Worth noting for this clonotype: A much bigger clone sits one base away, suggesting this may be a read error. V gene TRBV20-1 combines with J gene TRBJ2-1, with TRBD2 matching 15 bases. The V gene end was trimmed by 5 bases and the J gene end by 6 bases; junction bases not matched to a gene: 8. Germline V gene data show CDR1 as DFQATT and CDR2 as SNEGSKA (reference sequence). The CDR3 sequence is 16 residues long. In DNA form, the CDR3 reads TGCAGTGCTGGGGCCGGGACTAGCGGGAGGCTCAATGAGCAGTTCTTC. Translating gives CSAGAGTSGRLNEQFF.

This clonotype appeared many times. This chain joins TRBV28 and TRBJ1-5; D is perhaps TRBD1 (6 bases). Trimming shortened V by 8 bases and J by 3 bases, and 17 bases separated the two germline ends. Germline-derived CDR1 and CDR2 are MDHEN and SYDVKM. The CDR3 has 15 amino acids. The CDR3 spells CASGELGQSNQPQHF. For the CDR3, the DNA is TGTGCCAGCGGGGAATTAGGACAGTCCAATCAGCCCCAGCATTTT.

This clonotype was observed many times. The chain employs TRBV10-3 and TRBJ2-1; D gene ambiguous. This CDR3 has 13 residues. Trimming took off 0 bases at V and 8 bases at J, with 8 bases between the two ends. Germline CDR1 ENHRY, CDR2 SYGVKD. The CDR3 loop is CAISESLNYEQFF. CDR3 nucleotides: TGTGCCATCAGTGAGTCTCTCAACTATGAGCAGTTCTTC.

The CDR3 spells CAWSDRGSQPQHF. The CDR3 DNA follows: TGTGCCTGGAGTGATAGGGGGAGTCAGCCCCAGCATTTT. The chain combines TRBV30 with TRBJ1-5, with D perhaps TRBD1 (6 bases). The CDR3 loop spans 13 amino acids. Per the germline V gene, CDR1 is GTSNPN and CDR2 is SVGIG (reference sequence). Trimming left V 1 base short and J 6 bases short, with 10 bases between.

The rearrangement joins TRBV19 to TRBJ2-7; TRBD2 agrees at 12 bases. The V gene's germline CDR1 is LNHDA and CDR2 SQIVND (reference sequence). V shed 7 bases and J 6 bases; nucleotides not matched to a gene: 7. The CDR3 is made up of 14 amino acids. Here the CDR3 DNA reads TGTGCCAGTATGAGGTCTAGCGGGAGGGTCGAGCAGTACTTC. Its translation: CASMRSSGRVEQYF.

The chain recombines TRBV30 with TRBJ1-2, with 8 bases identical to TRBD1. The junction had 6 bases not matched to a gene; V was cut back by 4 bases and J by 11 bases. This CDR3 contains 11 residues. Per germline, CDR1 GTSNPN and CDR2 SVGIG (reference sequence). The CDR3 DNA sequence: TGTGCCTGGACAGGGGGCTCTGGTTACACCTTC. Its translation is CAWTGGSGYTF.

This clonotype was seen ten or more times. The chain carries TRBV4-1 and TRBJ2-1; D remains unclear. Deletions cut 1 base from V and 4 bases from J, with 5 bases between. Germline V gives CDR1 MGHRA, CDR2 YSYEKL. This CDR3 has 13 amino acids. The CDR3 spells CASSQVGYNEQFF. CDR3 DNA sequence: TGCGCCAGCAGCCAAGTTGGTTACAATGAGCAGTTCTTC.

By share, this clonotype counts as medium-sized. An end of the junction does not agree with germline; a read error may underlie this. The chain's CDR3 is CASSVSLAGAQETQYF. In DNA form, the CDR3 reads TGTGCCAGCAGTGTATCGCTAGCGGGGGCCCAAGAGACCCAGTACTTC. The J gene is TRBJ2-5, the V gene TRBV27; 10 positions match TRBD2. CDR3 length: 16 amino acids. Germline V lookup: CDR1 MNHEY, CDR2 SMNVEV (reference sequence).

Many counts were recorded for this clonotype. The J gene is TRBJ2-5, the V gene TRBV11-1; 12 bases line up with TRBD2. The CDR3 has 16 residues. Germline V gives CDR1 SGHAT, CDR2 FQDESV (reference sequence). The J segment lost 1 base and the V segment lost 6 bases, leaving 6 bases of the junction unmatched. The CDR3 sequence is CASSYRTSGIQETQYF. DNA for the CDR3: TGTGCCAGCAGTTATAGGACTAGCGGGATCCAAGAGACCCAGTACTTC.

This clonotype was detected many times. The J gene is TRBJ2-1, the V gene TRBV12-3 or TRBV12-4; possibly TRBD1 for D (5 bases). The CDR3 length is 14 residues. The V and J ends lost 6 bases and 1 base respectively, with 10 bases between them. CDR3 in amino acids: CASRSKGSYNEQFF. CDR3 nucleotides: TGTGCCAGCAGGTCAAAGGGGTCCTACAATGAGCAGTTCTTC.

This clonotype was recorded many times. The chain recombines TRBV5-5 with TRBJ1-2; no clear D. Germline V gene lookup returns CDR1 SGHKS and CDR2 YYEKEE (reference sequence). The CDR3 is made up of 11 amino acids. The V gene lost 0 bases and the J gene lost 8 bases, with 5 bases spanning the gap. The CDR3 DNA sequence: TGTGCCAGCAGCTTGGGTGAGGGCTACACCTTC. It is translated as CASSLGEGYTF.

This clonotype is judged medium-sized. V is TRBV6-2 or TRBV6-3 and J is TRBJ1-5; D call uncertain. From germline, CDR1 is MNHEY and CDR2 SVGEGT. This CDR3 comprises 14 residues. Trimming took off 2 bases at V and 2 bases at J, with 7 bases between the two ends. The CDR3 DNA follows: TGTGCCAGCAGTTACAACGCAGGCAATCAGCCCCAGCATTTT. Translation: CASSYNAGNQPQHF.

Within the sample, this clonotype is medium-sized. The CDR3, as DNA: TGTGCCAGCAGCTTAGCCGGCTCTGGGGCCAACGTCCTGACTTTC. Translated, it gives CASSLAGSGANVLTF. This rearrangement joins TRBV7-2 to TRBJ2-6, with D unresolved. Germline V lookup: CDR1 SGHTA, CDR2 FQGNSA. With 0 bases removed from V and 0 bases from J, the gap between germline ends came to 3 bases. This CDR3 comprises 15 residues.

This clonotype came up a few times. V usage is TRBV11-2 and J usage is TRBJ1-2; D gene unclear. Germline CDR1 and CDR2: SGHAT and FQNNGV. The CDR3 runs to 15 residues. Trimming took off 0 bases at V and 0 bases at J, with 8 bases between the two ends. CDR3 sequence: CASSLDSESNYGYTF. The CDR3 DNA reads TGTGCCAGCAGCTTAGATTCAGAGTCTAACTATGGCTACACCTTC.

This clonotype has a count of ten or more. The rearrangement links TRBV25-1 to TRBJ1-5, with TRBD1 matching over 7 bases. CDR3 length: 16 amino acids. V shed 6 bases, J shed 4 bases, and the junction held 12 bases outside the gene matches. Per the germline V gene, CDR1 is MGHDK and CDR2 is SYGVNS. CDR3 coding DNA: TGTGCCAGCAGGAGTCAGGGGGGAGTTTTGAATCAGCCCCAGCATTTT. As protein: CASRSQGGVLNQPQHF.

Remarks on this clonotype: Compared with germline, one end of the junction differs, possibly owing to a read error. This chain links TRBV24-1 with TRBJ2-1; no firm D call. The CDR3 totals 16 residues. Germline CDR1 and CDR2: KGHDR and SFDVKD. In DNA, the CDR3 is TGTGCCGCCAGCACCACGGGCCTTGTTGGTCACAATGAGCAGTTCTTC. Amino acid sequence: CAASTTGLVGHNEQFF.

V is TRBV29-1 and J is TRBJ2-7; TRBD2 might be the D (6 bases). The CDR3 consists of 13 residues. Trimming left V 2 bases short and J 0 bases short, with 8 bases between. Germline-derived CDR1 and CDR2 are SQVTM and ANQGSEA. The CDR3 region is CSVETGDSYEQYF. The CDR3 DNA follows: TGCAGCGTTGAAACGGGAGACTCCTACGAGCAGTACTTC.

This clonotype was recorded many times. In DNA, the CDR3 is TGTGCCAGCAGGTCTTATTTGAACACTGAAGCTTTCTTT. Residues: CASRSYLNTEAFF. V is TRBV28 and J is TRBJ1-1; no clear D gene. The germline gives CDR1 MDHEN, CDR2 SYDVKM. V was clipped by 6 bases and J by 0 bases, with 8 bases between them. The CDR3 spans 13 residues.

This clonotype showed up many times. The chain uses TRBV6-1 and TRBJ2-7; 8 bases match TRBD1. CDR1 is MNHNS, CDR2 SASEGT, per germline. This CDR3 is built from 14 residues. After removal of 6 bases from V and 7 bases from J, the junction contained 11 bases not matched to a gene. CDR3 sequence: CASRPGQAYWEQYV. The CDR3 region has the DNA TGTGCCAGCAGGCCGGGACAGGCCTATTGGGAGCAGTACGTC.